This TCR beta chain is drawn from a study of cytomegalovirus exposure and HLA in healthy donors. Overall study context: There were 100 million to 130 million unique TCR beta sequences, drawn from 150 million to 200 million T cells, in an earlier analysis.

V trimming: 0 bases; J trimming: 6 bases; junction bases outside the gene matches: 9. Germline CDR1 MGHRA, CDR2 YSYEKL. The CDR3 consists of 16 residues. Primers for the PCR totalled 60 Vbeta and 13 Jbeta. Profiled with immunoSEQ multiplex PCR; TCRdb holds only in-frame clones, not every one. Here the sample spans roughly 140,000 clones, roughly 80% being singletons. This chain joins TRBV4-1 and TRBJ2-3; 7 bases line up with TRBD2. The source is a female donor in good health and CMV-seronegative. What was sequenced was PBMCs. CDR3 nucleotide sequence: TGCGCCAGCAGCCAAGATTTGACTAGCCTGGTGGATACGCAGTATTTT. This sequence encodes CASSQDLTSLVDTQYF.